This paragraph reports one T cell receptor (beta chain). As yet, its antigen is unknown. In triplicate, each CD8+ T cell subset was sorted at a few hundred thousand cells per replicate. This record belongs to a study of CXCR3-negative and CXCR3-positive naive CD8 T cells. Background on the study: Collectively, the libraries yielded roughly 150 million TRB reads in total, at about 1.5 +/- 0.3 million per library.

cDNA libraries for TRB were generated by 5' RACE incorporating UMI labels. From its re-call of the 5' RACE reads, TCRdb lists each CDR3 protein once, without DNA. The sample holds 110,000 or so distinct CDR3 sequences. Study conclusions and caveats: CXCR3-positive naive cells had TRB CDR3s that were more hydrophobic than CXCR3-negative naive cells had. The study inferred TCR strength from TRB CDR3 properties and found comparable surface CD5 between naive subsets. With respect to TRBV-TRBJ usage, naive CXCR3-negative and CXCR3-positive cells were similar; memory differed.

Germline lookup yields CDR1 MDHEN and CDR2 SYDVKM. The CDR3 is 15 residues long. The sequence derives from a human donor in good health. Some clones in this sample may be carry-over from other donors' samples. Sequencing was done on a sample of naive CXCR3+ CD8+ T cells from blood. The subset denotes: CD45RO-CCR7+CD27+CD95- naive CD8+ T cells expressing CXCR3 (TNR3+). The V call is TRBV28, the J call TRBJ2-3; lacking DNA, the TRBD2 call made by TCRdb goes unchecked. CDR3 sequence reads: CASILRRGPTDTQYF.